Below, 7 T cell receptor beta chains from the same sample are listed, as sequenced in a study of blood T cell repertoires in COVID-19. Repertoires were generated with immunoSEQ multiplex PCR, while TCRdb's copy carries only in-frame clones and drops some. The table shows roughly 59,000 clones, with less than 80% occurring only once. The source material was peripheral blood. These receptors were collected from a human donor in a cohort sampled during active COVID-19.

In its sample, this clone was seen once. This sequence joins TRBV6-4 and TRBJ2-2; weak D call: TRBD2 (6 bases). CDR3 size: 16 residues. The germline gives CDR1 MRHNA, CDR2 SNTAGT. Deletions cut 4 bases from V and 7 bases from J, with 19 bases between. CDR3 sequence reads: CASSAVGGSSVGELFF. The CDR3 DNA reads as TGTGCCAGCAGTGCGGTGGGGGGATCCTCTGTCGGGGAGCTGTTTTTT.

J is TRBJ1-5 and V is TRBV15, with 9 positions matching TRBD1. CDR3 length equals 15 residues. Germline CDR1 is LNHNV and CDR2 is YYDKDF (reference sequence). The V segment lost 1 base and the J segment 7 bases; nucleotides outside the gene matches: 5. CDR3 residues: CATSRATGGSQPQHF. The CDR3 coding sequence is TGTGCCACCAGCAGAGCCACAGGGGGCAGCCAGCCCCAGCATTTT.

This chain uses TRBV30 with TRBJ2-3; the match to TRBD2 covers 11 bases. Germline CDR1 is GTSNPN and CDR2 is SVGIG (reference sequence). The V segment lost 7 bases and the J segment 5 bases; nucleotides outside the gene matches: 5. This CDR3 is 13 amino acids long. The CDR3 nucleotides are TGTGCCTCCGGTAGCGGGGGGGGAGATACGCAGTATTTT. As protein: CASGSGGGDTQYF. The full variable domain, rest sourced from reference TRBV30 and TRBJ2-3, is SQTIHQWPATLVQPVGSPLSLECTVEGTSNPNLYWYRQAAGRGLQLLFYSVGIGQISSEVPQNLSASRPQDRQFILSSKKLLLSDSGFYLCASGSGGGDTQYFGPGTRLTVL.

The V and J genes are TRBV30 and TRBJ2-7, with 8 bases fitting TRBD1. The CDR3 has 15 residues. Germline V CDR1 and CDR2: GTSNPN, SVGIG (reference sequence). The junction had 9 bases not matched to a gene; V was cut back by 3 bases and J by 2 bases. The CDR3 nucleotides read TGTGCCTGGAGGATCGGGACAGGTCGGACCTACGAGCAGTACTTC. This gives the protein CAWRIGTGRTYEQYF.

This chain uses TRBV25-1 with TRBJ1-4, with D perhaps TRBD1 (6 bases). From germline, CDR1 is MGHDK and CDR2 SYGVNS. Trimming pared 4 bases from V and 2 bases from J, leaving 20 bases between. This CDR3 region has 18 residues. CDR3 amino acids: CASSVLGDQGPTNEKLFF. CDR3 bases: TGTGCCAGCAGTGTTCTGGGGGACCAGGGGCCGACTAATGAAAAACTGTTTTTT.

The rearrangement links TRBV28 to TRBJ1-1; TRBD1 matches at 10 bases. V was pared by 3 bases and J by 6 bases, with 1 base of the junction left unmatched. The germline V gene encodes CDR1 MDHEN and CDR2 SYDVKM. The CDR3 covers 13 residues. CDR3 sequence (DNA): TGTGCCAGCAGTTTGGGGACAGGGGCTGAAGCTTTCTTT. Translation: CASSLGTGAEAFF.

The V call is TRBV7-2, the J call TRBJ2-3; D is uncertain. The CDR3 is 13 residues long. Trimming shortened V by 6 bases and J by 6 bases, and 13 bases separated the two germline ends. CDR1 is SGHTA, CDR2 FQGNSA, per germline. Here the CDR3 DNA reads TGTGCCAGCAGGAACCCGCGAAGCGATACGCAGTATTTT. This translates into CASRNPRSDTQYF. Full variable domain (missing parts from reference TRBV7-2 and TRBJ2-3): GAGVSQSPSNKVTEKGKDVELRCDPISGHTALYWYRQSLGQGLEFLIYFQGNSAPDKSGLPSDRFSAERTGGSVSTLTIQRTQQEDSAVYLCASRNPRSDTQYFGPGTRLTVL.